The present T cell receptor beta chain was sequenced within a study of response to subunit inactivated influenza vaccine. This CDR3 has 14 amino acids. The V gene lost 2 bases and the J gene lost 0 bases, with 7 bases spanning the gap. Germline V lookup: CDR1 SGHRS, CDR2 YFSETQ. TCRdb passed the RT-PCR reads through MiXCR, listing each CDR3 protein once. The sample has 550,000 to 800,000 distinct CDR3 sequences; 15% to 18% are singletons. Source: PBMCs from blood, taken 11 to 12 days after vaccination. This rearrangement joins TRBV5-1 to TRBJ2-3; no reliable D call. The sequence derives from a man in his forties or fifties who received an inactivated influenza vaccine. CDR3 amino acids: CASSLEKSTDTQYF. The CDR3 DNA reads TGCGCCAGCAGCTTAGAAAAGAGCACAGATACGCAGTATTTT.